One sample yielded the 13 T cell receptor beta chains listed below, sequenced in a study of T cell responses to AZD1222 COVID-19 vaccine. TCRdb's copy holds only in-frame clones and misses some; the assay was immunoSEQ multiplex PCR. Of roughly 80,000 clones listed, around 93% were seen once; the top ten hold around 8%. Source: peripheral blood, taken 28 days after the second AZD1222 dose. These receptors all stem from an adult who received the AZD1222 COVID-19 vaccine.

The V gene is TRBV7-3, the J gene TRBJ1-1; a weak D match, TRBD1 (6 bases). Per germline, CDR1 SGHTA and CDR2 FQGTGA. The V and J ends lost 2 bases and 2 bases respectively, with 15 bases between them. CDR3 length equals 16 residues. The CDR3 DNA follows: TGTGCCAGCAGCTTAGAGGGGGGACGGCCTAACACTGAAGCTTTCTTT. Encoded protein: CASSLEGGRPNTEAFF.

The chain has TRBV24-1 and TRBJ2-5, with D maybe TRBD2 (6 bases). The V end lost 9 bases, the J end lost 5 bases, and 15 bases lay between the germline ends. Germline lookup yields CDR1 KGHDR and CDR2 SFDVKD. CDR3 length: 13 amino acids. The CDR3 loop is CATAEGHLETQYF. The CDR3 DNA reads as TGTGCCACCGCGGAGGGGCATTTGGAGACCCAGTACTTC.

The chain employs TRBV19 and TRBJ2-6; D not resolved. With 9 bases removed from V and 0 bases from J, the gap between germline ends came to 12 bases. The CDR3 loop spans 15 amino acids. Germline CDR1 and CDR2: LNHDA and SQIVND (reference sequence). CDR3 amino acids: CASQTAGSGANVLTF. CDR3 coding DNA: TGTGCCAGCCAAACGGCAGGCTCTGGGGCCAACGTCCTGACTTTC.

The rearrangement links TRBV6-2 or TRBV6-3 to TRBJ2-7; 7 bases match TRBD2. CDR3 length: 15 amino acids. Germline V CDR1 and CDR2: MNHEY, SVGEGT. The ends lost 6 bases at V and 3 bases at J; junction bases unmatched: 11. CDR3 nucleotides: TGTGCCAGCAGCACAAGGCGGGAGAGGGACTACGAGCAGTACTTC. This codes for CASSTRRERDYEQYF.

CDR3 loop: CASSIATSDGYTF. CDR3 bases: TGTGCCAGCAGTATCGCGACTTCAGATGGCTACACCTTC. The V call is TRBV28, the J call TRBJ1-2; D gene unclear. Germline CDR1 MDHEN, CDR2 SYDVKM. The CDR3 has 13 amino acids. V was clipped by 5 bases and J by 6 bases, with 13 bases between them.

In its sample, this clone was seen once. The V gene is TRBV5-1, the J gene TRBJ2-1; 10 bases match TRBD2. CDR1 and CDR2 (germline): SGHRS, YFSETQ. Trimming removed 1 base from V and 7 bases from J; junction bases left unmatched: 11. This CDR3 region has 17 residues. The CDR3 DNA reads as TGCGCCAGCAGCTTGACAATAGCGGGAGGAGGTTTGAATGAGCAGTTCTTC. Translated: CASSLTIAGGGLNEQFF.

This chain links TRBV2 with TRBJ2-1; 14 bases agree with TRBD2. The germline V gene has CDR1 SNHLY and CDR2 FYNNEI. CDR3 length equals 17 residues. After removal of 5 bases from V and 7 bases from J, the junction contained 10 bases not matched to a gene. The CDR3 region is CASSYLTSGRAGNEQFF. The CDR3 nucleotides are TGTGCCAGCAGTTACCTGACTAGCGGGAGGGCCGGGAATGAGCAGTTCTTC.

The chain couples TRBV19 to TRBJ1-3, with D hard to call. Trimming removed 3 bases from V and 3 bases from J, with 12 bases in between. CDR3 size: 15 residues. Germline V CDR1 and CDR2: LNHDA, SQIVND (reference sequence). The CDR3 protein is CASSIGGAYGNTIYF. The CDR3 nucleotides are TGTGCCAGTAGTATCGGCGGCGCGTATGGAAACACCATATATTTT.

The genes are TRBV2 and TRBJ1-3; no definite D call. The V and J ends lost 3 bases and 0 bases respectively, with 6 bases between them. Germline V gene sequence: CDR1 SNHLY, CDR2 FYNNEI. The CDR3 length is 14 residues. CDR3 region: CASSDGHSGNTIYF. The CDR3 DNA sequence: TGTGCCAGCAGTGATGGCCACTCTGGAAACACCATATATTTT.

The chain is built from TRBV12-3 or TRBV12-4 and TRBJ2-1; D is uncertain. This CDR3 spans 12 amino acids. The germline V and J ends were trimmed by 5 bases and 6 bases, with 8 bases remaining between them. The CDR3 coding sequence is TGTGCCAGCAGTCCGTGGGGCAATGAGCAGTTCTTC. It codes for CASSPWGNEQFF.

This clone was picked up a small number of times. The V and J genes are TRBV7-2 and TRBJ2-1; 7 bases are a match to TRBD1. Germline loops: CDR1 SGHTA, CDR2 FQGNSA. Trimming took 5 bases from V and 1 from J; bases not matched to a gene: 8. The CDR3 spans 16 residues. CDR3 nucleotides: TGTGCCAGCAGCGAACAGGGGCCGCCTTCCTACAATGAGCAGTTCTTC. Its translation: CASSEQGPPSYNEQFF.

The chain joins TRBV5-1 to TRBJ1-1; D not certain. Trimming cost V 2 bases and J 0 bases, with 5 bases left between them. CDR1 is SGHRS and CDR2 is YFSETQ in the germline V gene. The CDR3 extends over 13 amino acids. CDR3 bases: TGCGCCAGCAGCTTAATCTTGAACACTGAAGCTTTCTTT. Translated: CASSLILNTEAFF.

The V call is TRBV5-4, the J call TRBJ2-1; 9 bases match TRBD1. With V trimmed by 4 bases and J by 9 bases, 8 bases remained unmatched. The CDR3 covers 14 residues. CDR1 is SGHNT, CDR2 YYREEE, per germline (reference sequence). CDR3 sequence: CASSHRDRVGEQFF. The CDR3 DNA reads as TGTGCCAGCAGCCACCGGGACAGGGTTGGTGAGCAGTTCTTC.